This entry concerns a single T cell receptor (beta chain). Its antigen is currently unknown. The data derive from a study of CD8 T cells in Susac syndrome. It was with random hexamers that roughly 0.5 to 1 ug RNA was reverse transcribed. The method of amplification for TCR beta CDR3 was immunoSEQ multiplex PCR, covering 54 Vbeta and 13 Jbeta. A single record per CDR3 protein comes from TCRdb applying MiXCR to the immunoSEQ multiplex PCR reads. The table includes 300,000 to 350,000 distinct CDR3 sequences, around 90% detected once. Findings and caveats of the study: It was acknowledged in the study that the number of individuals who were included in its TCR sequencing and HLA analysis was relatively small.

This CDR3 spans 13 amino acids. Sequenced: CD4+ T cells from PBMCs. This chain joins TRBV21-1 and TRBJ2-7; TRBD1 is taken as the D call from the table, unchecked against the DNA. TRBV21-1 is a recognized pseudogene. The receptor was isolated from a human donor with multiple sclerosis. CDR3 sequence reads: CASSKQGGYEQYF. CDR3 bases: TGTGCCAGCAGCAAACAGGGCGGCTACGAGCAGTACTTC.